What follows describes a single T cell receptor (beta chain). This sample was taken from a study of Graves' ophthalmopathy and Graves' hyperthyroidism. Germline V gives CDR1 MNHEY, CDR2 SMNVEV (reference sequence). The CDR3 consists of 16 residues. V lost 5 bases and J lost 1, with 17 bases in between. The TCR beta CDR3 regions underwent amplification from RNA transcripts. The first-round RT-PCR employed HTBI primers together with the Qiagen OneStep RT-PCR kit. A multiplex PCR was then performed as the second round. TCRdb processed the multiplex PCR reads anew with MiXCR; each CDR3 protein has one entry. The repertoire consists of about half a million distinct CDR3 sequences, with around 15% occurring once and the leading ten covering 9.8%.

The chain combines TRBV27 with TRBJ1-1; possible D gene TRBD1, 6 bases. The sample taken for sequencing was blood. The TCR comes from a woman aged 30 to 39 with Graves' ophthalmopathy. For the CDR3, the DNA is TGTGCCAGCAGTCCCAGGGGACACAGACAGAACACTGAAGCTTTCTTT. Translating it yields CASSPRGHRQNTEAFF.